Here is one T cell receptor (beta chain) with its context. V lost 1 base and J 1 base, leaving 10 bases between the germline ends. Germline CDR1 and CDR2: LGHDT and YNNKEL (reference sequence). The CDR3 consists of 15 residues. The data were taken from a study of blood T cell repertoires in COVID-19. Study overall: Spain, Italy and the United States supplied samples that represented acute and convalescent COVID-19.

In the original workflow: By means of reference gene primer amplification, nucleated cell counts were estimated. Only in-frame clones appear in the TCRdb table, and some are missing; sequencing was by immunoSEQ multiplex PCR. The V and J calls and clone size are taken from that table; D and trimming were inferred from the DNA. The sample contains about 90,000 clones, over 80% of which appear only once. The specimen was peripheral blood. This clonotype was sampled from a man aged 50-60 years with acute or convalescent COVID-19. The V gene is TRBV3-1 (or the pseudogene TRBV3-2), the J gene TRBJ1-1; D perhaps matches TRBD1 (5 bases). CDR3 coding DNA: TGTGCCAGCAGCCAAGGGGGCTCGGGGAACACTGAAGCTTTCTTT. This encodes CASSQGGSGNTEAFF.